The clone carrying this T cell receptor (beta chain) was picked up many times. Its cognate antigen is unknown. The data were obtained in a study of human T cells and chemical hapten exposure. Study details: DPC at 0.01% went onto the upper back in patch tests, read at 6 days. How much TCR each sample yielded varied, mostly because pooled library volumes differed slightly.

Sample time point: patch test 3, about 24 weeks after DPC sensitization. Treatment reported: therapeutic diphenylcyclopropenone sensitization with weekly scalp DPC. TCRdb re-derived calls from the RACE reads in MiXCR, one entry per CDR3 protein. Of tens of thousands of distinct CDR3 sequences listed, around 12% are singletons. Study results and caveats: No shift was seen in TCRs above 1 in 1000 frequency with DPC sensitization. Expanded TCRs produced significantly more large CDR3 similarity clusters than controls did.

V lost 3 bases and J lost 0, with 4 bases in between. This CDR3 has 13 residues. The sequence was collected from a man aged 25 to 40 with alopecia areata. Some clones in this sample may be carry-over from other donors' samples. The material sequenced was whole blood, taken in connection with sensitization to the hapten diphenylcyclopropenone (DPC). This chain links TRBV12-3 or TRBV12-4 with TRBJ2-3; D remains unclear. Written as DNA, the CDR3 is TGTGCCAGCAGTTTGAGGAGCACAGATACGCAGTATTTT. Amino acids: CASSLRSTDTQYF.